The clone carrying this T cell receptor beta chain showed up just once. Its antigen remains unidentified. This sample was taken from a study of a mutant IDH1 vaccine in newly diagnosed glioma. Study context: With temozolomide cycles, or 4-6 weeks after radiotherapy alone, vaccination was started. Patients under treatment included approximately 60% males and about 38% females and had a mean age of roughly 43 years. Weeks 35 and 47 hosted visits V12 and V13, respectively.

TCRdb's copy holds only in-frame clones and misses some; the assay was immunoSEQ multiplex PCR. The sample holds 45,000 or so clones, approximately 90% seen once. The time point here: week 35, safety follow-up. It was 300 ug of mutant IDH1 20-mer peptide that made up each vaccine dose, given with topical imiquimod. New astrocytomas of WHO grade 3 or 4 that were IDH1-mutant and ATRX-lost were found in the donors. CDR1 and CDR2 from the germline V gene are LGHNA and YNFKEQ. V was cut by 1 base and J by 8 bases, with 14 bases left in between. The length of the CDR3 is 15 residues. This clonotype originated in a woman aged 40 to 55 with glioma. Here the sequenced sample was PBMCs, taken from a glioma patient whose treatment included an IDH1 peptide vaccine. The genes are TRBV4-2 and TRBJ1-4; D not resolved. CDR3 in amino acids: CASSQGLQIGEKLFF. The CDR3 coding sequence is TGTGCCAGCAGCCAAGGTCTGCAGATAGGCGAAAAACTGTTTTTT.